The 12 T cell receptor beta chains in this list originate from one sample, sequenced in a study of T cell changes during pregnancy in multiple sclerosis. The table came from immunoSEQ multiplex PCR; TCRdb's copy has only in-frame clones and leaves some out. The table shows some 90,000 clones, with around 92% occurring only once. The starting material was peripheral blood, obtained after pregnancy. All receptors derive from a female donor in good health, enrolled as a control in a pregnancy study.

The V gene is TRBV7-3, the J gene TRBJ2-2; TRBD2 aligns across 12 bases. The CDR3 length is 16 residues. J gave up 4 bases and V 5 bases, and 5 bases lay outside the gene matches. In germline, CDR1 is SGHTA, CDR2 FQGTGA. This CDR3 is CASSPRTSGATGELFF. Here the CDR3 DNA reads TGTGCCAGCAGCCCCCGGACTAGCGGGGCCACCGGGGAGCTGTTTTTT. Variable domain in full (rest from reference TRBV7-3 and TRBJ2-2): GAGVSQTPSNKVTEKGKYVELRCDPISGHTALYWYRQSLGQGPEFLIYFQGTGAADDSGLPNDRFFAVRPEGSVSTLKIQRTERGDSAVYLCASSPRTSGATGELFFGEGSRLTVL.

This clone was picked up one time. The rearrangement joins TRBV6-5 to TRBJ1-1; D is perhaps TRBD1 (6 bases). The V end lost 7 bases, the J end lost 0 bases, and 9 bases lay between the germline ends. Germline CDR1 is MNHEY and CDR2 is SVGAGI. CDR3 length: 13 residues. As DNA, the CDR3 is TGTGCCAGCACGGCAGGGGTGAACACTGAAGCTTTCTTT. Translating it yields CASTAGVNTEAFF.

This chain uses TRBV5-6 with TRBJ2-7; 7 nucleotides match TRBD1. J gave up 4 bases and V 0 bases, and 7 bases lay outside the gene matches. Looked up from germline, CDR1 is SGHDT and CDR2 is YYEEEE. The CDR3 runs 15 residues. The CDR3 bases are TGTGCCAGCAGCTTGGCGACAGGGCAGGCGTACGAGCAGTACTTC. Protein: CASSLATGQAYEQYF.

The chain is built from TRBV7-2 and TRBJ2-1; 9 nucleotides line up with TRBD2. CDR1 and CDR2 from the germline V gene are SGHTA and FQGNSA. The length of the CDR3 is 14 residues. Trimming at V came to 2 bases and at J to 6 bases, leaving 2 bases not matched to a gene. CDR3 amino acids: CASSLTTSGNEQFF. The CDR3 DNA reads TGTGCCAGCAGCTTAACGACTAGCGGCAATGAGCAGTTCTTC.

The chain combines TRBV5-1 with TRBJ2-5; D not certain. Germline-derived CDR1 and CDR2 are SGHRS and YFSETQ. The CDR3 contains 16 residues. Trimming took off 1 base at V and 1 base at J, with 14 bases between the two ends. This CDR3 is CASSLLVQSAQETQYF. The CDR3 DNA follows: TGCGCCAGCAGCTTGTTGGTGCAGAGCGCCCAAGAGACCCAGTACTTC.

The V and J genes are TRBV6-1 and TRBJ1-6; TRBD1 matches at 10 bases. The V segment lost 6 bases and the J segment 9 bases; nucleotides outside the gene matches: 5. In germline, CDR1 is MNHNS, CDR2 SASEGT. CDR3 length: 14 residues. CDR3 sequence reads: CASRLGTGVSPLHF. In DNA, the CDR3 is TGTGCCAGCAGACTAGGGACAGGGGTTTCACCCCTCCACTTT.

This chain connects TRBV29-1 to TRBJ1-1; 9 bases align to TRBD1. This CDR3 has 12 residues. The V gene's germline CDR1 is SQVTM and CDR2 ANQGSEA. The V gene end was trimmed by 4 bases and the J gene end by 10 bases; junction bases not matched to a gene: 7. The CDR3 here is CSVAGTGIVAFF. The CDR3, as DNA: TGCAGCGTTGCCGGGACAGGGATCGTAGCTTTCTTT.

This chain uses TRBV7-9 with TRBJ2-7; possible D gene TRBD1, 5 bases. The ends were cut back, 2 bases at V and 5 bases at J, with 13 bases in the middle. The CDR3 contains 14 residues. The germline CDR1 and CDR2 sequences are SEHNR and FQNEAQ (reference sequence). CDR3 sequence (DNA): TGTGCCAGCAGCTTAACGTCCCAGGGCCACGAGCAGTACTTC. Its protein product is CASSLTSQGHEQYF.

V gene TRBV9 combines with J gene TRBJ1-4; TRBD1 agrees at 10 bases. The CDR3 contains 14 residues. The J segment lost 6 bases and the V segment lost 4 bases, leaving 3 bases of the junction unmatched. Germline CDR1 SGDLS, CDR2 YYNGEE. The CDR3 bases are TGTGCCAGCAGCCCGGGACAGGGGCATGAAAAACTGTTTTTT. Amino acids: CASSPGQGHEKLFF.

This rearrangement joins TRBV25-1 to TRBJ2-7, with 11 bases fitting TRBD1. V trimming: 5 bases; J trimming: 3 bases; junction bases outside the gene matches: 9. Looked up from germline, CDR1 is MGHDK and CDR2 is SYGVNS. The CDR3 contains 16 residues. The CDR3 DNA reads TGTGCCAGCAGTCTGACGCCGGGACAGGGGGACTACGAGCAGTACTTC. Translated: CASSLTPGQGDYEQYF.

This chain uses TRBV27 with TRBJ2-7; TRBD2 matches at 10 bases. The V gene's germline CDR1 is MNHEY and CDR2 SMNVEV (reference sequence). The ends lost 5 bases at V and 3 bases at J; junction bases unmatched: 1. This CDR3 comprises 13 residues. The CDR3 nucleotides read TGTGCCAGCAGTAGGACTAGCGGCTACGAGCAGTACTTC. Its translation is CASSRTSGYEQYF.

This chain connects TRBV18 to TRBJ1-2; 12 bases match TRBD1. Germline CDR1 reads KGHSH; CDR2 reads LQKENI. J lost 3 bases, V lost 0 bases, and 5 bases had no gene match. The CDR3 is 17 amino acids. In DNA form, the CDR3 reads TGTGCCAGCTCACCACCGAAGGGACAGGGGGCGGACTATGGCTACACCTTC. As protein: CASSPPKGQGADYGYTF.